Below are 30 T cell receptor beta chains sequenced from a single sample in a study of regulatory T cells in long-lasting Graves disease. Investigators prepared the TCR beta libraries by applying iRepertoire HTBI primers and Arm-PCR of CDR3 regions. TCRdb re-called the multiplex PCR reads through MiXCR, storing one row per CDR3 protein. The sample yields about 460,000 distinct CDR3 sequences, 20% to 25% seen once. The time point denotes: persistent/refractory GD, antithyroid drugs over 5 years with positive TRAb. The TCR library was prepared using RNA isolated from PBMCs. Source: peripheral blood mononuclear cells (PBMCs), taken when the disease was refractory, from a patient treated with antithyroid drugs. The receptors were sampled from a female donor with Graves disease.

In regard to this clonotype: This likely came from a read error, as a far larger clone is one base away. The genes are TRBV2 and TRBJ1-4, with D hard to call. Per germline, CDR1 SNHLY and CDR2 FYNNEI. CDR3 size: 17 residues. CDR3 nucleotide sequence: TGTGTCAGCAGTCGCTTTGTCCGGGCCTCGAGGGATGAAAAACTGTTTTTT. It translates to CVSSRFVRASRDEKLFF.

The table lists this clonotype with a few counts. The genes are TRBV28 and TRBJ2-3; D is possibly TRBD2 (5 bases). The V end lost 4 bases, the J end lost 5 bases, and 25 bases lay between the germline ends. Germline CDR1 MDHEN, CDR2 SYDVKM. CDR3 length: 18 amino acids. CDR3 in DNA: TGTGCCAGCAGTTCTCCAGCGTCTACCGATCCCCGGGGAGATACGCAGTATTTT. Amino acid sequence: CASSSPASTDPRGDTQYF.

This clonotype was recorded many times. DNA of the CDR3: TGCAGCGTTGAGGGATCGGGACAGTACGACGAGCAGTACTTC. Protein sequence: CSVEGSGQYDEQYF. The chain links TRBV29-1 to TRBJ2-7; 7 positions agree with TRBD1. Germline V gene lookup returns CDR1 SQVTM and CDR2 ANQGSEA. The CDR3 has 14 residues. Trimming cost V 3 bases and J 5 bases; bases outside gene matches: 10.

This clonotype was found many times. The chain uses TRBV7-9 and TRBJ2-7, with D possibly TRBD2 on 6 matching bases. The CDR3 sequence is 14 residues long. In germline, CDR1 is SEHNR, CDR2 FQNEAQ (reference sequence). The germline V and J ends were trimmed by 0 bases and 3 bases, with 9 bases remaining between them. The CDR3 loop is CASSLALTSYEQYF. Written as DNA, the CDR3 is TGTGCCAGCAGCTTAGCTCTGACTAGCTACGAGCAGTACTTC.

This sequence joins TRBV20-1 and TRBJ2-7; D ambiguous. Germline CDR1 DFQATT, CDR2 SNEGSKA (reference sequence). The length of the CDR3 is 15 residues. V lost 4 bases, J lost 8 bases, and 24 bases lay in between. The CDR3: CSATMIVGLEIQQYF. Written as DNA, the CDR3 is TGCAGTGCTACTATGATTGTTGGGTTGGAGATACAGCAGTACTTC.

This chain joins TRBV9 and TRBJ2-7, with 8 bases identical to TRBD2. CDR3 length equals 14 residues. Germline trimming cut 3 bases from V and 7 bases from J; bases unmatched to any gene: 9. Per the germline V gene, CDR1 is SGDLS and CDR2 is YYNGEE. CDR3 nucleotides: TGTGCCAGCAGCGCGGACGGGAGGGCCGGGGAGCAGTACTTC. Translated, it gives CASSADGRAGEQYF. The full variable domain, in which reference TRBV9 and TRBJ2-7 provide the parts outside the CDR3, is DSGVTQTPKHLITATGQRVTLRCSPRSGDLSVYWYQQSLDQGLQFLIQYYNGEERAKGNILERFSAQQFPDLHSELNLSSLELGDSALYFCASSADGRAGEQYFGPGTRLTVT.

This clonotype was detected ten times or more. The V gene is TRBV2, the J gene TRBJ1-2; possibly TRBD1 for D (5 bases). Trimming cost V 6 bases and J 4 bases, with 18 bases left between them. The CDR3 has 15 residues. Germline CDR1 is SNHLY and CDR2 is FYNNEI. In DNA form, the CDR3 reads TGTGCCAGCAGGCGGGGGGGGAGCGGGGTCTATGGCTACACCTTC. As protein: CASRRGGSGVYGYTF.

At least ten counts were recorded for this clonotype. CDR3 in amino acids: CASSLNRAYGYTF. Written as DNA, the CDR3 is TGTGCCAGCAGTTTGAACAGGGCCTATGGCTACACCTTC. The J gene is TRBJ1-2, the V gene TRBV27, with a weak D call TRBD1 (6 bases). The V gene's germline CDR1 is MNHEY and CDR2 SMNVEV (reference sequence). CDR3 size: 13 residues. With 3 bases removed from V and 4 bases from J, the gap between germline ends came to 9 bases.

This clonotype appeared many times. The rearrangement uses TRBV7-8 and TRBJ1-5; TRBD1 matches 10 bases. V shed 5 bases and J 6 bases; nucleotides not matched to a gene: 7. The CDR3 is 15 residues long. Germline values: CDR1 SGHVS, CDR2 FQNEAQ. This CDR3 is CASSPGRDRGQPQHF. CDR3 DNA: TGTGCCAGCAGCCCAGGGCGGGACAGGGGTCAGCCCCAGCATTTT.

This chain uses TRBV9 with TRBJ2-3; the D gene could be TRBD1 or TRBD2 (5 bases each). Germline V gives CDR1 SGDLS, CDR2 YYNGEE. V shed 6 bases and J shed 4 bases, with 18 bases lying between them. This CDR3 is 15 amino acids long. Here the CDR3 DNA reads TGTGCCAGCACCCAAGGTACCGGGGCACCAGATACGCAGTATTTT. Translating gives CASTQGTGAPDTQYF. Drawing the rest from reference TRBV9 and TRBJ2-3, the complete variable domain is DSGVTQTPKHLITATGQRVTLRCSPRSGDLSVYWYQQSLDQGLQFLIQYYNGEERAKGNILERFSAQQFPDLHSELNLSSLELGDSALYFCASTQGTGAPDTQYFGPGTRLTVL.

This CDR3 is CASSVGSSRTYEQYF. The CDR3 nucleotides are TGTGCCAGCAGCGTAGGAAGCTCGAGAACATACGAGCAGTACTTC. The rearrangement uses TRBV9 and TRBJ2-7; D is uncertain. The CDR3 is 15 amino acids. From germline, CDR1 is SGDLS and CDR2 YYNGEE. V was clipped by 0 bases and J by 4 bases, with 14 bases between them.

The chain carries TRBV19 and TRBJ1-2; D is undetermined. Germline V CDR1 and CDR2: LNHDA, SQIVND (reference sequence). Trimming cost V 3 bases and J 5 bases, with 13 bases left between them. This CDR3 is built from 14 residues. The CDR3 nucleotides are TGTGCCAGTAGTATTCGGTACTCGAGGTATGGCTACACCTTC. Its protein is CASSIRYSRYGYTF.

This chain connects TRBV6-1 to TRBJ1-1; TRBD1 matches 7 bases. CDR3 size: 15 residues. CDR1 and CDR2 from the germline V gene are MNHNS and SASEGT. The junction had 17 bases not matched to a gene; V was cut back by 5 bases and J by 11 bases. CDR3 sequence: CASSQTIRGAFGAFF. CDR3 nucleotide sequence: TGTGCCAGCAGTCAGACGATCAGGGGGGCCTTCGGCGCTTTCTTT.

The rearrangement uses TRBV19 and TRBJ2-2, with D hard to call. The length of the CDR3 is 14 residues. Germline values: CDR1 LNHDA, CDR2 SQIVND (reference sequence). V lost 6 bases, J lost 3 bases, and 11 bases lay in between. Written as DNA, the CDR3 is TGTGCCAGTAGCGCTAGGGCGGACACCGGGGAGCTGTTTTTT. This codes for CASSARADTGELFF.

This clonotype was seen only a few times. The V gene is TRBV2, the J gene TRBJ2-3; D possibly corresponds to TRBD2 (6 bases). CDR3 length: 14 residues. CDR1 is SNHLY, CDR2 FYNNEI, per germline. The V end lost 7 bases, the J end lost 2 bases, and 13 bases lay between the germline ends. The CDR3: CASTNWGVTDTQYF. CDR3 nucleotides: TGTGCCAGCACCAATTGGGGGGTCACAGATACGCAGTATTTT.

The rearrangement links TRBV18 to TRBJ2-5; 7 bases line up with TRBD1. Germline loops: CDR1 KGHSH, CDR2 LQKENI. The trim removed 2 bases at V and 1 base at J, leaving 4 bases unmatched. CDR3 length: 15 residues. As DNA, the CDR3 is TGTGCCAGCTCACCATCCTACAGGGGCCAAGAGACCCAGTACTTC. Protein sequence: CASSPSYRGQETQYF.

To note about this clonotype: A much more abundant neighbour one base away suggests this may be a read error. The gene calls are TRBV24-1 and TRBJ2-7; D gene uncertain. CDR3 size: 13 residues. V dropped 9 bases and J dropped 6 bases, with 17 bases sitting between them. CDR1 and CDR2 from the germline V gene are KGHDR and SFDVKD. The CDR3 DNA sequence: TGTGCCACCGGTCAAGGTGTCCGAGGCGAGCAGTACTTC. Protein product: CATGQGVRGEQYF.

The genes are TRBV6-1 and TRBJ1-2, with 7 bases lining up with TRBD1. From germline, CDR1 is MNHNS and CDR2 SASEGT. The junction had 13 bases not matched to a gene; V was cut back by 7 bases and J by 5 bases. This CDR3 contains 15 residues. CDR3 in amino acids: CASTYDPGQKYGYTF. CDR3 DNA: TGTGCCAGCACCTACGACCCGGGACAGAAATATGGCTACACCTTC.

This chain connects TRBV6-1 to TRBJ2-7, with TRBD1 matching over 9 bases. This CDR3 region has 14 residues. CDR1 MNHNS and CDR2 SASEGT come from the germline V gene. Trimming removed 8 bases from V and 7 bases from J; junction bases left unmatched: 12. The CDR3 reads CASRGSGTGIEQYF. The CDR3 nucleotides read TGTGCCAGCCGCGGGAGCGGGACAGGGATTGAGCAGTACTTC.

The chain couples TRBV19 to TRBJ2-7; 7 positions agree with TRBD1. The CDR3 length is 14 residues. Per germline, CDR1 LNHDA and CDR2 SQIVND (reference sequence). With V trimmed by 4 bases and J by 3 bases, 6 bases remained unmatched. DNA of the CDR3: TGTGCCAGTAGTACGACAGGGTTGGGCTACGAGCAGTACTTC. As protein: CASSTTGLGYEQYF.

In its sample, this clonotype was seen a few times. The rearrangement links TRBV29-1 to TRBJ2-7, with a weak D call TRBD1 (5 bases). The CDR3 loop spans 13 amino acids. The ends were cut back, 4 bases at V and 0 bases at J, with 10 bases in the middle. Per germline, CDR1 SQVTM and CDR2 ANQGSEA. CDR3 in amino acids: CSVGSDSSYEQYF. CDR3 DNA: TGCAGCGTTGGCTCTGACAGCTCCTACGAGCAGTACTTC.

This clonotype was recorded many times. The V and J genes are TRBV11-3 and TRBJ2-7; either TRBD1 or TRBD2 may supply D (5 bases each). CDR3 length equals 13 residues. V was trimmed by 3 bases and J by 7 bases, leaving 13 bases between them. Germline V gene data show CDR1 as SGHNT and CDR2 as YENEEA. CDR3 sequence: CASSLGPNGEQYF. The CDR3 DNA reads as TGTGCCAGCAGCTTGGGACCCAATGGGGAGCAGTACTTC.

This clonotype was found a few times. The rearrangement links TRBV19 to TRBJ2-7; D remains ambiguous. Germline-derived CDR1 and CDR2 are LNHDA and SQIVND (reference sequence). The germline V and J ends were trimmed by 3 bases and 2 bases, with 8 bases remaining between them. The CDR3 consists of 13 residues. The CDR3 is CASSILHTYEQYF. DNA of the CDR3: TGTGCCAGTAGTATCCTGCATACCTACGAGCAGTACTTC.

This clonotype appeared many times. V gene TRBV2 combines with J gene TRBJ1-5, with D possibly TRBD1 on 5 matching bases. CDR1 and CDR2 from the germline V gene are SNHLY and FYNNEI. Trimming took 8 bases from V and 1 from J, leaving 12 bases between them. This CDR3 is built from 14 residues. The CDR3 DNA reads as TGTGCCAGCCAACCGGGACGGAGCAATCAGCCCCAGCATTTT. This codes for CASQPGRSNQPQHF.

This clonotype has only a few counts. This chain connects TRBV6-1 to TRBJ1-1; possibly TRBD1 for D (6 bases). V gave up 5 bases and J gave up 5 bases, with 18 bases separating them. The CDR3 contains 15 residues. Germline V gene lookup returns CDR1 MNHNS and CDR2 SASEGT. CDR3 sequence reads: CASSPLDRSVTEAFF. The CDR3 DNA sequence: TGTGCCAGCAGTCCTCTCGACAGGTCTGTGACTGAAGCTTTCTTT.

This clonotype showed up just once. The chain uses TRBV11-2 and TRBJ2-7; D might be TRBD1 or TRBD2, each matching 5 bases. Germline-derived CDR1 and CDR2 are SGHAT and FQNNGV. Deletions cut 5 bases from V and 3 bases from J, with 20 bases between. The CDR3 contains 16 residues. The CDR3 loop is CASSPNRDAEFYEQYF. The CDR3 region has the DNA TGTGCCAGCAGCCCTAACCGGGACGCCGAATTCTACGAGCAGTACTTC.

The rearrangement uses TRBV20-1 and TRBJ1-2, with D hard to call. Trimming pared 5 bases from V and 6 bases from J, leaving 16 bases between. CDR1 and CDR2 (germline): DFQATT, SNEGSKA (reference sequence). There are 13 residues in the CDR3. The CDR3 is CSAGPGTKNGYTF. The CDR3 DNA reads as TGCAGTGCTGGGCCGGGAACGAAGAATGGCTACACCTTC.

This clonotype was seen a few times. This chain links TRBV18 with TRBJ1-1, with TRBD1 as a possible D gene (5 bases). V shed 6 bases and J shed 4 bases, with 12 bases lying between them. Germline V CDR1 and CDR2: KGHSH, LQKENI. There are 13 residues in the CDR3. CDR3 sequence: CASSLTEITEAFF. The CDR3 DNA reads TGTGCCAGCTCTCTGACAGAGATCACTGAAGCTTTCTTT.

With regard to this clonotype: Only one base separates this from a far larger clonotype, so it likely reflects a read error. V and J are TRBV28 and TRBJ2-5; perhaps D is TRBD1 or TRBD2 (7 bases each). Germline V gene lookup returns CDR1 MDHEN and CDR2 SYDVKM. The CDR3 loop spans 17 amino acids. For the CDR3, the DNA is TGTGCCAGCAGCCCCCCGGGAGGACAGGTGGGAAAAGAGACCCAGCACTTC. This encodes CASSPPGGQVGKETQHF.

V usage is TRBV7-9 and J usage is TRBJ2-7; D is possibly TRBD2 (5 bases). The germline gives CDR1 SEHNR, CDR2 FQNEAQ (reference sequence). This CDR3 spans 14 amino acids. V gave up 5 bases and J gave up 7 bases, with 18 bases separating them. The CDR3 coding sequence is TGTGCCAGCAGCCTTAGGACTCTTCCGGGGGAGCAGTACTTC. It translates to CASSLRTLPGEQYF.